The sequence of this TCR beta chain was determined in a study of cytomegalovirus exposure and HLA in healthy donors. Study-wide results and caveats: Among CMV-associated TCR beta chains, most appeared HLA-restricted in a later analysis. Presence/absence analyses rested on an assumption that sequencing depth was roughly uniform across donors.

As to this clone: What it binds is not known.

Both 60 Vbeta primers and 13 Jbeta primers went into the PCR. Using immunoSEQ multiplex PCR, the repertoire was profiled, and TCRdb retains in-frame clones only, with some absent. The sample carries about 45,000 clones, around 70% recorded once. The CDR3 is 13 residues long. Trimming stripped 5 bases from V and 3 bases from J, with 6 bases between. Germline lookup yields CDR1 SGHRS and CDR2 YFSETQ. This TCR was recovered from a woman aged 25-40 years in good health and CMV-seronegative. V gene TRBV5-1 combines with J gene TRBJ2-6, with D maybe TRBD2 (5 bases). Sequenced material: PBMCs. The CDR3: CASRGVGANVLTF. The CDR3 nucleotides are TGCGCCAGCAGGGGAGTTGGGGCCAACGTCCTGACTTTC. The full variable domain, with the rest looked up from reference TRBV5-1 and TRBJ2-6, is KAGVTQTPRYLIKTRGQQVTLSCSPISGHRSVSWYQQTPGQGLQFLFEYFSETQRNKGNFPGRFSGRQFSNSRSEMNVSTLELGDSALYLCASRGVGANVLTFGAGSRLTVL.